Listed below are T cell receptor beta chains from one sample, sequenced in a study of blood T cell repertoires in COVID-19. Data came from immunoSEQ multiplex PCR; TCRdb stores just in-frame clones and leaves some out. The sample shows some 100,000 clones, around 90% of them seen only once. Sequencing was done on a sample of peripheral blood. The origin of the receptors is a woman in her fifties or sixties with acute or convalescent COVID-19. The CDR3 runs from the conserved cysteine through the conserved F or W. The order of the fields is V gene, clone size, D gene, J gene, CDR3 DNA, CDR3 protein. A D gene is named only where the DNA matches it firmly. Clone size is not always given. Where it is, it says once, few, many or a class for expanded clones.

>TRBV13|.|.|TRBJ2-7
TGTGCCAGCAGGAAGGCAGGGGGGCGTCTTGCGACAAAGCAGTACTTC
CASRKAGGRLATKQYF
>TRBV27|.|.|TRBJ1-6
.
CASSSSGQGRRVNSPLHF
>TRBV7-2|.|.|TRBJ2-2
TGTGCCAGCAGCCAGTACACCGGGGAGCTGTTTTTT
CASSQYTGELFF
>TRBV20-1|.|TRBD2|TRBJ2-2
TGCAGTGCTAGTAGACTAGCGAGCACCGGGGAGCTGTTTTTT
CSASRLASTGELFF
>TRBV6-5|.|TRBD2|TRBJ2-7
TGTGCCAGCAAGGTGGAGACTAGCGGCGAGCAGTACTTC
CASKVETSGEQYF
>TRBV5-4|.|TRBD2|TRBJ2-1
TGTGCCAGCAGCCAGGGAGGGCCCGATTACAATGAGCAGTTCTTC
CASSQGGPDYNEQFF
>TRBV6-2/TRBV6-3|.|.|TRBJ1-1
TGTGCCAGCAGTTACCGGGAGGGGGGACCACCTAAAATAACGAACACTGAAGCTTTCTTT
CASSYREGGPPKITNTEAFF
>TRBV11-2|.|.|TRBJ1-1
TGTGCCAGCAGCTCTACGGTGAACACTGAAGCTTTCTTT
CASSSTVNTEAFF
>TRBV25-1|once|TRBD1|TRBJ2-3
TGTGCCAGCAGTCCACGACAGGGAACTAGCACAGATACGCAGTATTTT
CASSPRQGTSTDTQYF
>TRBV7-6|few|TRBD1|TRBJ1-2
TGTGCCAGCAGCCCCGCTGTAGGAGGACAGGGGGCCTCTAACTATGGCTACACCTTC
CASSPAVGGQGASNYGYTF
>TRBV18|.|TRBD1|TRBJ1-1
TGTGCCAGCTCACCGACAGGGGCCAACACTGAAGCTTTCTTT
CASSPTGANTEAFF
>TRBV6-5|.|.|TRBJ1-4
TGTGCCAGCACATCATCGGCTAATGAAAAACTGTTTTTT
CASTSSANEKLFF
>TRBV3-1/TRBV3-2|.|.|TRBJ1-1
TGTGCCAGCAGCCAAGAAGGAAGGGAGGGGCTCAAAGCTTTCTTT
CASSQEGREGLKAFF
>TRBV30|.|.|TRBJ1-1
TGTGCCTGGAGTGTTAAGTCCGGTGAAGCTTTCTTT
CAWSVKSGEAFF
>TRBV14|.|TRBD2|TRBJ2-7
TGTGCCAGCAGCTGGACTAGCGGGGCCTACGAGCAGTACTTC
CASSWTSGAYEQYF
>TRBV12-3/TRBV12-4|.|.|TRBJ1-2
TGTGCCAGCAGTCGTGACAGGCTCTATGGCTACACCTTC
CASSRDRLYGYTF
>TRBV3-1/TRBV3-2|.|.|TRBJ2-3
TGTGCCAGCAGCCAGTCCACCGGGAGCCGAGGGTACTGGAATACGCAGTATTTT
CASSQSTGSRGYWNTQYF
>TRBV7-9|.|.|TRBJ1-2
TGTGCCAGCACCCCGGGCGTCGGGGGGAACTATGGCTACACCTTC
CASTPGVGGNYGYTF
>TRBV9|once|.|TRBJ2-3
TGTGCCAGCAGCGTAGGAATACAGAACACAGATACGCAGTATTTT
CASSVGIQNTDTQYF
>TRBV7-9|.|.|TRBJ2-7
TGTGCCAGCAGCAGGGGACTCAGCTCCTACGAGCAGTACTTC
CASSRGLSSYEQYF
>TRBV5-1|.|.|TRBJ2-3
TGCGCCAGCACCCGACGGGTTAGCACAGATACGCAGTATTTT
CASTRRVSTDTQYF
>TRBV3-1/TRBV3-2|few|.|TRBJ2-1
TGTGCCAGCAGCGCCGGGGGCGCGGGAGTATCCCGGGAGCAGTTCTTC
CASSAGGAGVSREQFF
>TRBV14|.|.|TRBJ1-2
TGTGCCAGCAGCCAAGATGCCAGGGACTATGGCTACACCTTC
CASSQDARDYGYTF
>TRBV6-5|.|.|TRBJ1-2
TGTGCCAGCAGTCCCTCCCGCAGGTCCTATGGCTACACCTTC
CASSPSRRSYGYTF
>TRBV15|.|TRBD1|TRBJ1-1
TGTGCCACCAGCCCCAAGGACAGGGGGCTCTCCCCTGAAGCTTTCTTT
CATSPKDRGLSPEAFF
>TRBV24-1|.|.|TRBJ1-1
TGTGCCACCAGTGATTTGGGGGCCGCTTTCTTT
CATSDLGAAFF
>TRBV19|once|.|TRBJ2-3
TGTGCCAGTAGCGAAGGGGGCGGGGGCACAGATACGCAGTATTTT
CASSEGGGGTDTQYF
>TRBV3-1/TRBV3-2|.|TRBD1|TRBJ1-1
TGTGCCAGCAGCGCAGGGGGGACTGAAGCTTTCTTT
CASSAGGTEAFF
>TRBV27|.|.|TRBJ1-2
TGTGCCAGCAGTTATCGCAGGGGAGTAGATGGCTACACCTTC
CASSYRRGVDGYTF